Below are 31 T cell receptor beta chains sequenced from a single sample in a study of a mutant IDH1 vaccine in newly diagnosed glioma. Repertoires were generated with immunoSEQ multiplex PCR, while TCRdb's copy carries only in-frame clones and drops some. Of around 49,000 clones in the sample, around four fifths were seen once. No antigen has been assigned to these receptors. Time point meaning: week 5, during vaccination. In every dose of vaccine, 300 ug of mutant IDH1 20-mer peptide was given alongside topical imiquimod. This specimen consisted of PBMCs, obtained from a glioma patient whose treatment included an IDH1 peptide vaccine. Receptors were obtained from a man aged 50-59 years with glioma.

The gene calls are TRBV28 and TRBJ1-5; the D gene is possibly TRBD1 (6 bases). Trimming took 7 bases from V and 6 from J, leaving 10 bases between them. From germline, CDR1 is MDHEN and CDR2 SYDVKM. The length of the CDR3 is 12 residues. CDR3 in amino acids: CASTTGPQPQHF. The CDR3 DNA is TGTGCCAGCACGACAGGCCCTCAGCCCCAGCATTTT.

The V gene is TRBV5-1, the J gene TRBJ1-1; D is uncertain. The V gene's germline CDR1 is SGHRS and CDR2 YFSETQ. The germline V and J ends were trimmed by 1 base and 4 bases, with 11 bases remaining between them. The CDR3 runs to 14 residues. CDR3 residues: CASSLSSESTEAFF. CDR3 sequence (DNA): TGCGCCAGCAGCTTGAGCAGTGAATCCACTGAAGCTTTCTTT.

This clone occurred a few times. The chain is built from TRBV6-5 and TRBJ1-2; TRBD1 is a possible D gene (5 bases). Germline V gene data show CDR1 as MNHEY and CDR2 as SVGAGI. V was clipped by 0 bases and J by 10 bases, with 12 bases between them. The CDR3 totals 13 residues. The CDR3 sequence is CASSYSYQTVYTF. The CDR3 DNA follows: TGTGCCAGCAGTTACTCTTACCAGACAGTCTACACCTTC.

This CDR3 is CASSPAGSEAFF. CDR3 sequence (DNA): TGTGCCAGCTCACCGGCTGGGAGTGAAGCTTTCTTT. The genes are TRBV18 and TRBJ1-1; D unclear. Trimming removed 3 bases at V and 7 bases at J, with 9 bases between. This CDR3 comprises 12 residues. Per the germline V gene, CDR1 is KGHSH and CDR2 is LQKENI.

This clone appeared once. CDR3 sequence (DNA): TGTGCCAGCAGTTTGGCAGGGGGCGGCACGTCCGGGGAGCTGTTTTTT. Translating it yields CASSLAGGGTSGELFF. V is TRBV2 and J is TRBJ2-2, with TRBD1 matching 8 bases. J lost 6 bases, V lost 5 bases, and 11 bases had no gene match. The CDR3 loop spans 16 amino acids. The V gene's germline CDR1 is SNHLY and CDR2 FYNNEI. The complete variable domain, with remaining parts taken from reference TRBV2 and TRBJ2-2, reads EPEVTQTPSHQVTQMGQEVILRCVPISNHLYFYWYRQILGQKVEFLVSFYNNEISEKSEIFDDQFSVERPDGSNFTLKIRSTKLEDSAMYFCASSLAGGGTSGELFFGEGSRLTVL.

To note about this clone: This CDR3 is also generated by other DNA sequences in the sample. This chain links TRBV30 with TRBJ2-7; unclear D gene. The CDR3 sequence is 11 residues long. CDR1 is GTSNPN and CDR2 is SVGIG in the germline V gene (reference sequence). The V gene lost 3 bases and the J gene lost 4 bases, with 7 bases spanning the gap. CDR3 protein: CAWRGNYEQYF. CDR3 nucleotide sequence: TGTGCCTGGAGAGGGAATTACGAGCAGTACTTC. The entire variable domain, with the rest obtained from reference TRBV30 and TRBJ2-7, is as follows: SQTIHQWPATLVQPVGSPLSLECTVEGTSNPNLYWYRQAAGRGLQLLFYSVGIGQISSEVPQNLSASRPQDRQFILSSKKLLLSDSGFYLCAWRGNYEQYFGPGTRLTVT.

As DNA, the CDR3 is TGTGCCAGTTCATACGGGGGGCTCCTAGACATTCAGTACTTC. This gives the protein CASSYGGLLDIQYF. The rearrangement uses TRBV19 and TRBJ2-4, with D possibly matching TRBD2 (7 bases). This CDR3 has 14 amino acids. CDR1 LNHDA and CDR2 SQIVND come from the germline V gene (reference sequence). Trimming removed 8 bases from V and 8 bases from J, with 19 bases in between.

This clone was counted only a few times. The CDR3 region has the DNA TGTGCCAGCAGCCAGGGGAATACGCAGTATTTT. Amino acid sequence: CASSQGNTQYF. The chain joins TRBV14 to TRBJ2-3, with D uncertain. This CDR3 comprises 11 residues. V was clipped by 3 bases and J by 7 bases, with 5 bases between them. Germline V lookup: CDR1 SGHDN, CDR2 FVKESK.

The chain uses TRBV5-4 and TRBJ1-2, with TRBD1 identical over 12 bases. V lost 5 bases and J lost 6; bases outside the gene matches: 5. The length of the CDR3 is 14 residues. Germline V lookup: CDR1 SGHNT, CDR2 YYREEE (reference sequence). The DNA of the CDR3 is TGTGCCAGCAGTTCCGGGACAGGGGGCCATGGCTACACCTTC. It is translated as CASSSGTGGHGYTF.

V gene TRBV7-3 combines with J gene TRBJ2-2, with D hard to call. V was cut by 5 bases and J by 2 bases, with 9 bases left in between. CDR1 and CDR2 (germline): SGHTA, FQGTGA. The CDR3 has 14 amino acids. The CDR3 DNA follows: TGTGCCAGCAGCCCTCGCCCTAACACCGGGGAGCTGTTTTTT. Translating gives CASSPRPNTGELFF.

This rearrangement joins TRBV19 to TRBJ2-3, with D perhaps being TRBD1 or TRBD2 (6 bases each). Per germline, CDR1 LNHDA and CDR2 SQIVND (reference sequence). The CDR3 has 16 amino acids. V was trimmed by 5 bases and J by 0 bases, leaving 15 bases between them. CDR3 region: CASSAKEGVSTDTQYF. In DNA form, the CDR3 reads TGTGCCAGTAGTGCGAAGGAGGGGGTAAGCACAGATACGCAGTATTTT.

This clone was observed a single time. The V and J genes are TRBV11-2 and TRBJ1-1, with D perhaps TRBD1 (5 bases). Germline V lookup: CDR1 SGHAT, CDR2 FQNNGV. V lost 7 bases, J lost 1 base, and 13 bases lay in between. This CDR3 comprises 14 residues. The CDR3 sequence: CASTLSGANTEAFF. The CDR3 DNA reads TGTGCCAGCACCCTATCCGGGGCGAACACTGAAGCTTTCTTT.

The chain couples TRBV19 to TRBJ2-1; D is unclear. Trimming pared 0 bases from V and 7 bases from J, leaving 13 bases between. The CDR3 loop spans 15 amino acids. CDR1 LNHDA and CDR2 SQIVND come from the germline V gene (reference sequence). DNA of the CDR3: TGTGCCAGTAGTATAGAAGTCGACGGAGCGAATGAGCAGTTCTTC. Translated: CASSIEVDGANEQFF.

The chain recombines TRBV30 with TRBJ2-5, with unresolved D. The V gene's germline CDR1 is GTSNPN and CDR2 SVGIG (reference sequence). The ends were cut back, 0 bases at V and 5 bases at J, with 4 bases in the middle. This CDR3 is 11 amino acids long. CDR3 sequence reads: CAWSVSETQYF. As DNA, the CDR3 is TGTGCCTGGAGTGTAAGCGAGACCCAGTACTTC.

The V and J genes are TRBV14 and TRBJ1-3, with a weak D call TRBD1 (5 bases). The germline gives CDR1 SGHDN, CDR2 FVKESK. V lost 4 bases and J lost 0, with 13 bases in between. This CDR3 contains 16 residues. The DNA of the CDR3 is TGTGCCAGCAGCCTCCTAGGGACGATCTCTGGAAACACCATATATTTT. As protein: CASSLLGTISGNTIYF.

V and J are TRBV11-2 and TRBJ1-3; no definite D call. CDR1 and CDR2 from the germline V gene are SGHAT and FQNNGV. The CDR3 has 14 residues. V dropped 5 bases and J dropped 2 bases, with 10 bases sitting between them. CDR3 protein: CASSPDGAGNTIYF. The CDR3 DNA sequence: TGTGCCAGCAGCCCGGACGGGGCTGGAAACACCATATATTTT.

The chain recombines TRBV29-1 with TRBJ1-4, with TRBD1 matching 8 bases. The V gene's germline CDR1 is SQVTM and CDR2 ANQGSEA. The CDR3 spans 13 residues. V was clipped by 7 bases and J by 4 bases; unmatched bases: 5. The CDR3 sequence: CSGRTGLNEKLFF. CDR3 coding DNA: TGCAGCGGAAGGACAGGGCTTAATGAAAAACTGTTTTTT.

The chain couples TRBV4-1 to TRBJ2-5; D may correspond to TRBD1 or TRBD2 (6 bases each). Per the germline V gene, CDR1 is MGHRA and CDR2 is YSYEKL. Between the trimmed V and J ends, which lost 4 bases and 0 bases, there was a span of 18 bases. This CDR3 contains 17 residues. The DNA for the CDR3 is TGCGCCAGCAGCCTTGGGGGGCCCGGGACATACCAAGAGACCCAGTACTTC. This encodes CASSLGGPGTYQETQYF.

On this clone itself: One end of the junction fails to match germline, which may point to a read error. The CDR3 spells CASSTRDGQPQHF. The CDR3 DNA follows: TGTGCTAGCAGCACCAGGGATGGGCAGCCCCAGCATTTT. The rearrangement uses TRBV7-7 and TRBJ1-5; TRBD1 is a possible D gene (5 bases). Looked up from germline, CDR1 is SSHAT and CDR2 is FNYEAQ (reference sequence). CDR3 length: 13 amino acids.

This clone is labeled large. This sequence joins TRBV27 and TRBJ2-1; D unresolved. With 2 bases removed from V and 0 bases from J, the gap between germline ends came to 5 bases. The CDR3 sequence is 14 residues long. Germline CDR1 reads MNHEY; CDR2 reads SMNVEV (reference sequence). CDR3 bases: TGTGCCAGCAGTTTAGGTGACTCCTACAATGAGCAGTTCTTC. It specifies CASSLGDSYNEQFF.

This clone was found a few times. The chain employs TRBV4-2 and TRBJ2-1; 7 positions agree with TRBD1. Looked up from germline, CDR1 is LGHNA and CDR2 is YNFKEQ. The J segment lost 12 bases and the V segment lost 4 bases, leaving 6 bases of the junction unmatched. The CDR3 covers 12 residues. The CDR3 DNA sequence: TGTGCCAGCAGCCCGACAGGGTCGGGGCAGTTCTTC. Protein: CASSPTGSGQFF.

The chain recombines TRBV4-3 with TRBJ2-2; TRBD1 aligns across 9 bases. The germline V gene has CDR1 LGHNA and CDR2 YSLEER. The CDR3 contains 16 residues. With 0 bases clipped from V and 4 bases from J, the junction kept 3 bases outside the gene matches. CDR3 sequence reads: CASSQDPQGATGELFF. Written as DNA, the CDR3 is TGCGCCAGCAGCCAAGATCCACAGGGGGCCACCGGGGAGCTGTTTTTT.

The rearrangement links TRBV19 to TRBJ2-7, with TRBD1 as a possible D gene (5 bases). The CDR3 consists of 14 residues. Germline V gene lookup returns CDR1 LNHDA and CDR2 SQIVND (reference sequence). Deletions cut 6 bases from V and 2 bases from J, with 14 bases between. Here the CDR3 reads CASRAGQGPYEQYF. The CDR3 DNA follows: TGTGCCAGTAGGGCCGGGCAGGGTCCCTACGAGCAGTACTTC.

This chain uses TRBV6-1 with TRBJ1-1; 11 positions agree with TRBD1. The V gene end was trimmed by 4 bases and the J gene end by 11 bases; junction bases not matched to a gene: 6. The germline V gene has CDR1 MNHNS and CDR2 SASEGT. The CDR3 runs to 13 residues. The CDR3 is CASSVAGQGAAFF. The CDR3 DNA is TGTGCCAGCAGTGTAGCCGGACAGGGGGCCGCTTTCTTT.

The chain joins TRBV2 to TRBJ2-3; 10 nucleotides line up with TRBD1. CDR3 size: 15 residues. With V trimmed by 6 bases and J by 7 bases, 10 bases remained unmatched. Looked up from germline, CDR1 is SNHLY and CDR2 is FYNNEI. In nucleotides, the CDR3 is TGTGCCAGCAGCCCCCGGGACAGGGGCCATTATACGCAGTATTTT. Protein product: CASSPRDRGHYTQYF.

This clone is a singleton in its sample. The rearrangement joins TRBV6-5 to TRBJ1-2; 8 bases fit TRBD1. J gave up 2 bases and V 10 bases, and 6 bases lay outside the gene matches. Germline-derived CDR1 and CDR2 are MNHEY and SVGAGI. The CDR3 sequence is 13 residues long. The CDR3 DNA is TGTGCCACGAGGACAGGGAACAACTATGGCTACACCTTC. Encoded protein: CATRTGNNYGYTF.

The V call is TRBV6-5, the J call TRBJ1-2; D not resolved. The CDR3 runs to 14 residues. Germline V gene sequence: CDR1 MNHEY, CDR2 SVGAGI. The V gene lost 0 bases and the J gene lost 6 bases, with 11 bases spanning the gap. CDR3 nucleotides: TGTGCCAGCAGTTACTCGCCGGGTATGGATGGCTACACCTTC. It codes for CASSYSPGMDGYTF.

The chain recombines TRBV20-1 with TRBJ2-4; no clear D gene. V was pared by 2 bases and J by 9 bases, with 8 bases between. This CDR3 contains 11 residues. CDR1 is DFQATT and CDR2 is SNEGSKA in the germline V gene (reference sequence). The DNA of the CDR3 is TGCAGTGCTAGATTCCAGAGCATTCAGTACTTC. This translates into CSARFQSIQYF.

The V and J genes are TRBV6-1 and TRBJ2-7; D may be TRBD1 (6 bases). Deletions cut 4 bases from V and 1 base from J, with 14 bases between. The germline CDR1 and CDR2 sequences are MNHNS and SASEGT. This CDR3 contains 15 residues. The CDR3 nucleotides are TGTGCCAGCAGTGTTCGGGTCGGACAGTCCTACGAGCAGTACTTC. It codes for CASSVRVGQSYEQYF.

V and J are TRBV11-1 and TRBJ2-1; D is perhaps TRBD2 (7 bases). Germline V lookup: CDR1 SGHAT, CDR2 FQDESV (reference sequence). This CDR3 is 15 amino acids long. Trimming stripped 2 bases from V and 7 bases from J, with 15 bases between. The CDR3 reads CASSLNRGAWNEQFF. CDR3 bases: TGTGCCAGCAGCTTAAATCGGGGGGCCTGGAATGAGCAGTTCTTC.

The chain is built from TRBV15 and TRBJ1-2; D remains ambiguous. Germline V lookup: CDR1 LNHNV, CDR2 YYDKDF (reference sequence). The length of the CDR3 is 14 residues. Trimming left V 0 bases short and J 5 bases short, with 10 bases between. The CDR3 loop reads CATSRERGQYGYTF. CDR3 nucleotide sequence: TGTGCCACCAGCAGAGAAAGAGGGCAGTATGGCTACACCTTC. The full variable domain, completed using reference TRBV15 and TRBJ1-2, is DAMVIQNPRYQVTQFGKPVTLSCSQTLNHNVMYWYQQKSSQAPKLLFHYYDKDFNNEADTPDNFQSRRPNTSFCFLDIRSPGLGDTAMYLCATSRERGQYGYTFGSGTRLTVV.